The 26 T cell receptor beta chains below were found in one sample sequenced in a study of blood T cell repertoires in COVID-19. The assay was immunoSEQ multiplex PCR, and TCRdb's table has in-frame clones only and misses some. The sample has 150,000 or so clones; about 85% are singletons. Specimen: peripheral blood. These receptors were obtained from a man aged 60 to 75 with acute or convalescent COVID-19.

This chain links TRBV5-6 with TRBJ1-4; a weak D match, TRBD1 (6 bases). The CDR3 runs to 14 residues. The V and J ends lost 4 bases and 7 bases respectively, with 14 bases between them. CDR1 is SGHDT, CDR2 YYEEEE, per germline. The CDR3 here is CASSADSRAEKLFF. The CDR3 DNA is TGTGCCAGCAGCGCGGACAGTCGAGCTGAAAAACTGTTTTTT. The whole variable domain, filled in from reference TRBV5-6 and TRBJ1-4, reads DAGVTQSPTHLIKTRGQQVTLRCSPKSGHDTVSWYQQALGQGPQFIFQYYEEEERQRGNFPDRFSGHQFPNYSSELNVNALLLGDSALYLCASSADSRAEKLFFGSGTQLSVL.

The rearrangement links TRBV5-1 to TRBJ2-3, with D possibly being TRBD2 (5 bases). The CDR3 is made up of 14 amino acids. Deletions cut 5 bases from V and 2 bases from J, with 12 bases between. In germline, CDR1 is SGHRS, CDR2 YFSETQ. The CDR3 region has the DNA TGCGCCAGCAGGCCCCTAGCCGCCACAGATACGCAGTATTTT. Translating it yields CASRPLAATDTQYF.

This sequence joins TRBV9 and TRBJ1-5; D not resolved. CDR1 is SGDLS and CDR2 is YYNGEE in the germline V gene. The V gene lost 0 bases and the J gene lost 5 bases, with 6 bases spanning the gap. CDR3 length: 13 amino acids. This CDR3 reads CASSVAGDQPQHF. DNA of the CDR3: TGTGCCAGCAGCGTAGCTGGAGATCAGCCCCAGCATTTT.

CDR3 loop: CASSKQAGVSLIGDNEQFF. The CDR3 nucleotides are TGTGCCAGCAGCAAACAAGCGGGGGTCAGCTTGATAGGGGACAATGAGCAGTTCTTC. The chain recombines TRBV9 with TRBJ2-1; 8 bases map to TRBD2. The CDR3 is 19 residues long. V shed 4 bases, J shed 5 bases, and the junction held 20 bases outside the gene matches. Germline assignment: CDR1 SGDLS and CDR2 YYNGEE.

This chain links TRBV10-3 with TRBJ1-1; tentatively, D is TRBD1 (5 bases). This CDR3 has 14 residues. V dropped 2 bases and J dropped 5 bases, with 12 bases sitting between them. CDR1 and CDR2 (germline): ENHRY, SYGVKD. For the CDR3, the DNA is TGTGCCATCAGTGAGACAGGTCGTCAGACTGAAGCTTTCTTT. Its protein is CAISETGRQTEAFF.

This chain joins TRBV10-3 and TRBJ2-2; 10 nucleotides align to TRBD2. In germline, CDR1 is ENHRY, CDR2 SYGVKD. The CDR3 is 16 residues long. The J segment lost 5 bases and the V segment lost 4 bases, leaving 7 bases of the junction unmatched. The CDR3 DNA is TGTGCCATCAGTGGGGCTAGCGGGAGAGGTACCGGGGAGCTGTTTTTT. Protein product: CAISGASGRGTGELFF.

The chain is built from TRBV7-3 and TRBJ2-1; maybe TRBD2 (6 bases). Trimming cost V 2 bases and J 7 bases, with 12 bases left between them. Per germline, CDR1 SGHTA and CDR2 FQGTGA. The CDR3 runs 14 residues. CDR3 in amino acids: CASSLGGLANEQFF. The CDR3 DNA sequence: TGTGCCAGCAGCTTAGGAGGGTTAGCAAATGAGCAGTTCTTC.

This chain connects TRBV10-3 to TRBJ2-7; D perhaps matches TRBD2 (5 bases). V was trimmed by 10 bases and J by 3 bases, leaving 10 bases between them. CDR1 and CDR2 (germline): ENHRY, SYGVKD. The CDR3 spans 11 residues. The CDR3 region is CATREGYEQYV. CDR3 coding DNA: TGTGCCACACGTGAGGGCTACGAGCAGTACGTC.

The DNA of the CDR3 is TGTGCCAGCAGCTTAGCGGTGGGACTAGCGACGCGTAATGAGCAGTTCTTC. This gives the protein CASSLAVGLATRNEQFF. V usage is TRBV7-9 and J usage is TRBJ2-1, with 10 nucleotides matching TRBD2. This CDR3 comprises 17 residues. In germline, CDR1 is SEHNR, CDR2 FQNEAQ (reference sequence). Trimming removed 0 bases from V and 7 bases from J; junction bases left unmatched: 9.

The genes are TRBV4-1 and TRBJ2-7, with a tentative D call TRBD1 (6 bases). CDR3 length equals 15 residues. Germline lookup yields CDR1 MGHRA and CDR2 YSYEKL. Trimming removed 0 bases at V and 0 bases at J, with 9 bases between. The CDR3: CASSQEAGASYEQYV. CDR3 nucleotides: TGCGCCAGCAGCCAAGAAGCAGGGGCCTCCTACGAGCAGTACGTC.

The rearrangement uses TRBV19 and TRBJ1-5; D is possibly TRBD1 (5 bases). This CDR3 comprises 15 residues. Germline CDR1 and CDR2: LNHDA and SQIVND (reference sequence). V lost 5 bases, J lost 6 bases, and 17 bases lay in between. The CDR3 DNA reads as TGTGCCAGTAGTTACCAGGGAGGCATGGTTCAGCCCCAGCATTTT. This sequence encodes CASSYQGGMVQPQHF.

The chain joins TRBV6-6 to TRBJ2-1; a possible D gene is TRBD2 (5 bases). The CDR3 extends over 14 amino acids. V lost 3 bases, J lost 4 bases, and 10 bases lay in between. Germline assignment: CDR1 MNHNY and CDR2 SVGAGI (reference sequence). Written as DNA, the CDR3 is TGTGCCAGCAGTTATCGGACTGAATACAATGAGCAGTTCTTC. Its translation: CASSYRTEYNEQFF.

The chain employs TRBV4-2 and TRBJ2-1; 9 bases line up with TRBD2. The V gene's germline CDR1 is LGHNA and CDR2 YNFKEQ. Trimming cost V 0 bases and J 8 bases; bases outside gene matches: 8. CDR3 length: 16 amino acids. The DNA of the CDR3 is TGTGCCAGCAGCCAAGAGGGGAGCGGGGGGATTTATGAGCAGTTCTTC. This sequence encodes CASSQEGSGGIYEQFF.

The CDR3 is CASSPASGTGAVNEQFF. The CDR3 coding sequence is TGTGCCAGCAGCCCAGCCTCCGGGACAGGGGCGGTCAATGAGCAGTTCTTC. The chain employs TRBV7-6 and TRBJ2-1, with TRBD1 matching over 10 bases. With V trimmed by 5 bases and J by 6 bases, 13 bases remained unmatched. The CDR3 totals 17 residues. Germline V gene data show CDR1 as SGHVS and CDR2 as FNYEAQ.

The CDR3 region has the DNA TGTGCCAGCAGTGAGGTCCGGGACTCTGAAAAACTGTTTTTT. This translates into CASSEVRDSEKLFF. The V gene is TRBV2, the J gene TRBJ1-4; a weak D match, TRBD1 (5 bases). The V end lost 3 bases, the J end lost 7 bases, and 12 bases lay between the germline ends. The germline gives CDR1 SNHLY, CDR2 FYNNEI. The CDR3 runs 14 residues.

In the case of this clone: Germline and junction disagree at one end, which may indicate a read error. This sequence joins TRBV27 and TRBJ1-2; 10 nucleotides agree with TRBD1. Germline V gene lookup returns CDR1 MNHEY and CDR2 SMNVEV (reference sequence). The CDR3 contains 14 residues. CDR3 in DNA: TGTGCCAGCAGTCTATCCGGGACAGGGGTAGGCTACACCTTC. This translates into CASSLSGTGVGYTF.

The chain joins TRBV7-9 to TRBJ1-4; 8 bases line up with TRBD1. V was pared by 5 bases and J by 0 bases, with 8 bases of the junction left unmatched. The CDR3 runs to 17 residues. CDR1 and CDR2 (germline): SEHNR, FQNEAQ (reference sequence). CDR3 DNA sequence: TGTGCCAGCAGCCGGACAGGGACGGAGCCAACTAATGAAAAACTGTTTTTT. Translating it yields CASSRTGTEPTNEKLFF.

The chain is built from TRBV24-1 and TRBJ2-2, with D perhaps matching TRBD1 (5 bases). The CDR3 has 15 residues. V lost 3 bases and J 6 bases, leaving 13 bases between the germline ends. Germline CDR1 and CDR2: KGHDR and SFDVKD. CDR3 nucleotides: TGTGCCACCAGTGATCCCACCAGGGAACCCGGGGAGCTGTTTTTT. Protein product: CATSDPTREPGELFF.

CDR3 in amino acids: CASSSSGRRDTQYF. The CDR3 DNA reads as TGTGCCAGCAGTTCTAGCGGGAGGCGAGATACGCAGTATTTT. The chain employs TRBV6-2 or TRBV6-3 and TRBJ2-3; 11 bases agree with TRBD2. V lost 4 bases and J lost 5; bases outside the gene matches: 2. Germline CDR1 MNHEY, CDR2 SVGEGT. The CDR3 sequence is 14 residues long.

CDR3 amino acids: CASSSSGGFEAFF. In DNA, the CDR3 is TGTGCCAGCAGCTCCTCGGGGGGGTTTGAAGCTTTCTTT. The rearrangement links TRBV7-6 to TRBJ1-1; perhaps TRBD1 as D (5 bases). Germline values: CDR1 SGHVS, CDR2 FNYEAQ. This CDR3 comprises 13 residues. Trimming removed 4 bases from V and 7 bases from J, with 13 bases in between.

The chain employs TRBV19 and TRBJ1-2; D possibly corresponds to TRBD1 (5 bases). The CDR3 covers 14 residues. V lost 8 bases and J lost 2, with 15 bases in between. Germline V gene data show CDR1 as LNHDA and CDR2 as SQIVND (reference sequence). This CDR3 reads CASVRGGTNYGYTF. The CDR3 DNA reads as TGTGCCAGTGTACGGGGGGGAACAAACTATGGCTACACCTTC.

The V gene is TRBV19, the J gene TRBJ1-5; 10 bases line up with TRBD1. This CDR3 has 18 amino acids. Germline V CDR1 and CDR2: LNHDA, SQIVND (reference sequence). V trimming: 8 bases; J trimming: 0 bases; junction bases outside the gene matches: 13. CDR3 amino acids: CASDPTGQGKYSNQPQHF. CDR3 nucleotide sequence: TGTGCCAGTGACCCAACGGGACAGGGGAAATATAGCAATCAGCCCCAGCATTTT.

DNA for the CDR3: TGTGCCAGCAGCTTGGACCGAGAGGAAAAACTGTTTTTT. Translation: CASSLDREEKLFF. The chain is built from TRBV5-5 and TRBJ1-4; no definite D call. The CDR3 totals 13 residues. CDR1 is SGHKS and CDR2 is YYEKEE in the germline V gene (reference sequence). V was trimmed by 0 bases and J by 8 bases, leaving 8 bases between them.

This chain links TRBV3-1 (or the pseudogene TRBV3-2) with TRBJ2-1, with 8 positions matching TRBD1. Germline CDR1 LGHDT, CDR2 YNNKEL (reference sequence). The CDR3 has 15 amino acids. J was trimmed by 9 bases and V by 1 base; bases with no gene match: 8. The CDR3, as DNA: TGTGCCAGCAGCCAAGGGGCAGGGGGCTGGGGTGAGCAGTTCTTC. Its protein product is CASSQGAGGWGEQFF.

Only a few counts were recorded for this clone. The CDR3 nucleotides are TGTGCCAGAAGGCCTGGACTAGCGGGGTCCTACGAGCAGTACGTC. Translated: CARRPGLAGSYEQYV. The chain links TRBV5-3 to TRBJ2-7; 12 nucleotides match TRBD2. TRBV5-3 is given ORF status, its function remaining uncertain. The CDR3 covers 15 residues. Trimming removed 5 bases from V and 1 base from J; junction bases left unmatched: 4.

Details on this clone: The same CDR3 arises from other DNA sequences in this sample as well. The chain employs TRBV6-1 and TRBJ1-5, with D maybe TRBD1 (6 bases). With 2 bases removed from V and 3 bases from J, the gap between germline ends came to 11 bases. The CDR3 consists of 15 residues. The V gene's germline CDR1 is MNHNS and CDR2 SASEGT. The CDR3 DNA sequence: TGTGCCAGCAGTGAAAACCCAGGGGTCAATCAGCCCCAGCATTTT. It encodes CASSENPGVNQPQHF.